This T cell receptor (beta chain) comes out of a study of T cells in Graves' hyperthyroidism and ophthalmopathy. This clonotype turned up a few times. V was trimmed by 2 bases and J by 0 bases, leaving 12 bases between them. CDR3 length: 15 amino acids. Germline CDR1 is SGHTS and CDR2 is YDEGEE. Source material for PBMCs was 10 ml fresh peripheral blood. What was amplified from RNA transcripts were TCR beta CDR3 regions. The HTBI primer set drove a first-round RT-PCR of the TCR CDR3. TCRdb used MiXCR to reprocess the multiplex PCR reads, holding one entry per CDR3 protein. The table records approximately 640,000 distinct CDR3 sequences, around a sixth of them present only once.

The sequencing sample was made of blood. The receptor comes from a middle-aged man with Graves' hyperthyroidism. V usage is TRBV5-8 and J usage is TRBJ2-7; D is unresolved. The CDR3 protein is CASSFLQISSYEQYF. CDR3 DNA sequence: TGTGCCAGCAGCTTTCTACAGATATCCTCCTACGAGCAGTACTTC.